Presented here are 9 T cell receptor beta chains from one specimen sequenced in a study of blood T cell repertoires in COVID-19. The repertoire was sequenced with immunoSEQ multiplex PCR; TCRdb's copy has only in-frame clones and lacks some. The repertoire holds about 200,000 clones, around 82% seen once, with over 10% in the top ten. The sample taken for sequencing was peripheral blood. These receptors all come from a human donor in a cohort sampled during active COVID-19.

The chain recombines TRBV19 with TRBJ2-2; 7 nucleotides agree with TRBD2. CDR3 length: 15 residues. V was clipped by 8 bases and J by 5 bases; unmatched bases: 11. Germline loops: CDR1 LNHDA, CDR2 SQIVND (reference sequence). CDR3 in amino acids: CASRRGGSQTGELFF. The CDR3 nucleotides read TGTGCCAGTCGCAGAGGCGGGAGTCAAACCGGGGAGCTGTTTTTT.

The chain carries TRBV10-3 and TRBJ2-3; D perhaps matches TRBD1 (5 bases). V lost 9 bases, J lost 4 bases, and 17 bases lay in between. Germline V gene data show CDR1 as ENHRY and CDR2 as SYGVKD. The CDR3 spans 14 residues. The CDR3 protein is CAMRRDSAADTQYF. For the CDR3, the DNA is TGTGCCATGCGAAGAGACAGCGCCGCAGATACGCAGTATTTT.

V and J are TRBV5-1 and TRBJ2-3; 9 bases align to TRBD2. CDR3 length: 14 residues. V lost 5 bases, J lost 6 bases, and 7 bases stayed unmatched. Per the germline V gene, CDR1 is SGHRS and CDR2 is YFSETQ. CDR3 in amino acids: CASRTSGQHDTQYF. In DNA, the CDR3 is TGCGCCAGCAGGACTAGCGGACAGCATGATACGCAGTATTTT.

The chain couples TRBV27 to TRBJ2-1; 9 positions agree with TRBD1. The germline gives CDR1 MNHEY, CDR2 SMNVEV (reference sequence). Trimming removed 6 bases from V and 6 bases from J; junction bases left unmatched: 9. The CDR3 is 15 residues long. For the CDR3, the DNA is TGTGCCAGCAGGAATGGGGACAGGGACGGCAATGAGCAGTTCTTC. It yields the protein CASRNGDRDGNEQFF.

This chain uses TRBV10-3 with TRBJ1-1, with unresolved D. The CDR3 sequence is 18 residues long. The ends were cut back, 0 bases at V and 8 bases at J, with 25 bases in the middle. Looked up from germline, CDR1 is ENHRY and CDR2 is SYGVKD. The CDR3 reads CAISESGMGGRSSNEAFF. In DNA form, the CDR3 reads TGTGCCATCAGTGAGTCTGGCATGGGTGGGAGATCTAGCAACGAAGCTTTCTTT.

J is TRBJ2-1 and V is TRBV6-2 or TRBV6-3; the match to TRBD2 covers 9 bases. The CDR3 is 17 residues long. CDR1 is MNHEY and CDR2 is SVGEGT in the germline V gene. Losses at the gene ends were 2 bases for V and 2 bases for J; bases not matched to a gene: 7. CDR3 residues: CASSYRLTSGAYNEQFF. DNA for the CDR3: TGTGCCAGCAGTTACCGTCTGACTAGCGGAGCCTACAATGAGCAGTTCTTC.

This clone was seen only once. This chain uses TRBV2 with TRBJ1-1, with D unresolved. V gave up 6 bases and J gave up 11 bases, with 16 bases separating them. There are 12 residues in the CDR3. Per germline, CDR1 SNHLY and CDR2 FYNNEI. As DNA, the CDR3 is TGTGCCAGCAGCGCCAACGGAGGAGACGCTTTCTTT. This encodes CASSANGGDAFF.

The J gene is TRBJ2-3, the V gene TRBV7-6; tentative D call: TRBD1 (5 bases). Germline V gene data show CDR1 as SGHVS and CDR2 as FNYEAQ. The CDR3 spans 13 residues. Trimming left V 5 bases short and J 7 bases short, with 13 bases between. The CDR3 loop is CASSPLGAHTQYF. The CDR3 region has the DNA TGTGCCAGCAGCCCCCTAGGGGCCCATACGCAGTATTTT.

The chain employs TRBV7-2 and TRBJ2-1; D call uncertain. V was pared by 1 base and J by 5 bases, with 9 bases between. The germline CDR1 and CDR2 sequences are SGHTA and FQGNSA. The CDR3 is made up of 14 amino acids. CDR3 protein: CASSLGVENNEQFF. CDR3 in DNA: TGTGCCAGCAGCTTAGGAGTAGAGAACAATGAGCAGTTCTTC.